The 29 T cell receptor beta chains below were found in one sample sequenced in a study of blood T cell repertoires in COVID-19. Profiled with immunoSEQ multiplex PCR; TCRdb holds only in-frame clones, not every one. The sample holds fewer than 300,000 clones, more than 85% seen once. Sample: peripheral blood. These receptors were obtained from a young adult with COVID-19, enrolled during active disease.

V gene TRBV28 combines with J gene TRBJ2-7; 7 bases are a match to TRBD1. The length of the CDR3 is 19 residues. Trimming took 2 bases from V and 1 from J; bases not matched to a gene: 17. Germline assignment: CDR1 MDHEN and CDR2 SYDVKM. The CDR3 region is CASSLRHRGPGQPSYEQYF. In nucleotides, the CDR3 is TGTGCCAGCAGTTTACGACATCGCGGGCCGGGACAGCCTTCCTACGAGCAGTACTTC.

The chain employs TRBV5-1 and TRBJ1-2; TRBD1 matches at 12 bases. Germline loops: CDR1 SGHRS, CDR2 YFSETQ. V was pared by 4 bases and J by 4 bases, with 8 bases of the junction left unmatched. This CDR3 has 16 amino acids. For the CDR3, the DNA is TGCGCCAGCAGCAGCGGGACAGGGGGCCAGGTCTATGGCTACACCTTC. Its protein product is CASSSGTGGQVYGYTF.

This clone was picked up one time. This chain links TRBV11-2 with TRBJ2-3; a weak D match, TRBD2 (6 bases). V was trimmed by 2 bases and J by 5 bases, leaving 14 bases between them. CDR3 length: 15 residues. The germline V gene encodes CDR1 SGHAT and CDR2 FQNNGV. The CDR3 DNA is TGTGCCAGCAGCTTATTCATAGCGGTAGGAGATACGCAGTATTTT. It specifies CASSLFIAVGDTQYF.

This clone was detected only once. The chain is built from TRBV5-4 and TRBJ1-1; the D gene is possibly TRBD1 (5 bases). Per germline, CDR1 SGHNT and CDR2 YYREEE (reference sequence). Trimming removed 4 bases at V and 3 bases at J, with 16 bases between. This CDR3 is built from 15 residues. The CDR3 loop reads CASSPSTDPYTEAFF. The CDR3 DNA sequence: TGTGCCAGCAGCCCTTCGACAGATCCCTACACTGAAGCTTTCTTT. Full variable domain (remainder filled in from reference TRBV5-4 and TRBJ1-1): ETGVTQSPTHLIKTRGQQVTLRCSSQSGHNTVSWYQQALGQGPQFIFQYYREEENGRGNFPPRFSGLQFPNYSSELNVNALELDDSALYLCASSPSTDPYTEAFFGQGTRLTVV.

The chain couples TRBV25-1 to TRBJ1-1; D is unclear. Germline-derived CDR1 and CDR2 are MGHDK and SYGVNS. The CDR3 is 15 residues long. The V end was cut by 3 bases, the J end by 1 base, with 12 bases between. The CDR3 region has the DNA TGTGCCAGCAGTGATTCAACAGCAAGGAACACTGAAGCTTTCTTT. Its protein product is CASSDSTARNTEAFF.

The V and J genes are TRBV7-9 and TRBJ2-5, with TRBD2 matching over 9 bases. Germline V gene data show CDR1 as SEHNR and CDR2 as FQNEAQ (reference sequence). The CDR3 is 14 amino acids. Losses at the gene ends were 5 bases for V and 5 bases for J; bases not matched to a gene: 6. CDR3 coding DNA: TGTGCCAGCAGCCCAGGACTAGCGTTGGAGACCCAGTACTTC. This codes for CASSPGLALETQYF.

The chain has TRBV6-5 and TRBJ1-2; TRBD1 might be the D (5 bases). The CDR3 length is 16 residues. Germline loops: CDR1 MNHEY, CDR2 SVGAGI. V lost 0 bases and J lost 6, with 17 bases in between. The CDR3 coding sequence is TGTGCCAGCAGTTACTCCGGGACTCCCAAACAGGATGGCTACACCTTC. It codes for CASSYSGTPKQDGYTF.

The chain employs TRBV7-9 and TRBJ2-7, with TRBD1 matching over 9 bases. The CDR3 sequence is 14 residues long. The V gene end was trimmed by 5 bases and the J gene end by 6 bases; junction bases not matched to a gene: 8. CDR1 is SEHNR, CDR2 FQNEAQ, per germline (reference sequence). CDR3 sequence reads: CASSPWTGEGEQYF. CDR3 nucleotide sequence: TGTGCCAGCAGCCCCTGGACAGGGGAAGGCGAGCAGTACTTC.

This chain links TRBV19 with TRBJ2-7; 9 bases are a match to TRBD2. Germline CDR1 reads LNHDA; CDR2 reads SQIVND (reference sequence). This CDR3 comprises 14 residues. Trimming took 5 bases from V and 0 from J; bases not matched to a gene: 2. CDR3 sequence (DNA): TGTGCCAGTAGTGCGGGGGGGGACTCCTACGAGCAGTACTTC. As protein: CASSAGGDSYEQYF.

There are a few counts of this clone. The chain combines TRBV7-2 with TRBJ1-2, with a tentative D call TRBD1 (5 bases). The V end lost 5 bases, the J end lost 2 bases, and 9 bases lay between the germline ends. Per germline, CDR1 SGHTA and CDR2 FQGNSA. The CDR3 runs 13 residues. The CDR3 protein is CASSQDKNYGYTF. CDR3 DNA sequence: TGTGCCAGCAGCCAGGACAAGAACTATGGCTACACCTTC.

This chain links TRBV24-1 with TRBJ1-5; 10 bases agree with TRBD1. This CDR3 has 14 amino acids. V dropped 6 bases and J dropped 5; count of bases not matched to a gene: 3. Germline assignment: CDR1 KGHDR and CDR2 SFDVKD. CDR3 in amino acids: CATSPGTGDQPQHF. The DNA for the CDR3 is TGTGCCACCAGTCCCGGGACAGGGGATCAGCCCCAGCATTTT.

CDR3 DNA: TGTGCCAGCAGCTTCGGTGGACTAGCCAAAAACATTCAGTACTTC. Its protein product is CASSFGGLAKNIQYF. The chain links TRBV13 to TRBJ2-4, with a possible D match to TRBD2 (5 bases). The length of the CDR3 is 15 residues. The V gene lost 3 bases and the J gene lost 0 bases, with 9 bases spanning the gap. CDR1 PRHDT and CDR2 FYEKMQ come from the germline V gene (reference sequence).

This chain connects TRBV27 to TRBJ2-7; 8 bases line up with TRBD2. V trimming: 3 bases; J trimming: 1 base; junction bases outside the gene matches: 2. This CDR3 spans 14 amino acids. The germline gives CDR1 MNHEY, CDR2 SMNVEV (reference sequence). The chain's CDR3 is CASSLREESYEQYF. In DNA, the CDR3 is TGTGCCAGCAGTTTGCGGGAGGAGTCCTACGAGCAGTACTTC.

The chain has TRBV29-1 and TRBJ2-5; 7 nucleotides line up with TRBD1. Trimming took 3 bases from V and 4 from J; bases not matched to a gene: 14. This CDR3 is built from 16 residues. CDR1 is SQVTM, CDR2 ANQGSEA, per germline. The DNA of the CDR3 is TGCAGCGTTGAGTCTGGTCAGGGGGAAAGGGGAGAGACCCAGTACTTC. It encodes CSVESGQGERGETQYF.

J is TRBJ2-1 and V is TRBV29-1; 9 bases map to TRBD2. The CDR3 runs 16 residues. The ends lost 0 bases at V and 1 base at J; junction bases unmatched: 4. Germline V gene sequence: CDR1 SQVTM, CDR2 ANQGSEA. CDR3 bases: TGCAGCGTTGAAGAATGGCGGGAGGGTTCCTACAATGAGCAGTTCTTC. It encodes CSVEEWREGSYNEQFF.

The chain combines TRBV19 with TRBJ1-1; perhaps TRBD1 as D (6 bases). Trimming pared 2 bases from V and 1 base from J, leaving 11 bases between. Germline values: CDR1 LNHDA, CDR2 SQIVND (reference sequence). The CDR3 is 15 amino acids. Here the CDR3 reads CASSIPGQANTEAFF. As DNA, the CDR3 is TGTGCCAGTAGTATACCGGGACAAGCGAACACTGAAGCTTTCTTT.

The chain combines TRBV19 with TRBJ2-1; 7 bases line up with TRBD2. V gave up 4 bases and J gave up 10 bases; unmatched junction bases: 10. The CDR3 extends over 14 amino acids. Germline V gives CDR1 LNHDA, CDR2 SQIVND (reference sequence). The CDR3 is CASSTPGLGAEQFF. The CDR3 nucleotides read TGTGCCAGTAGTACCCCCGGACTAGGGGCAGAGCAGTTCTTC.

The chain combines TRBV24-1 with TRBJ2-5; D perhaps matches TRBD2 (5 bases). V lost 5 bases to trimming and J lost 5 bases, with 14 bases between them. Germline assignment: CDR1 KGHDR and CDR2 SFDVKD. This CDR3 contains 14 residues. CDR3 nucleotides: TGTGCCACCAGTGGAGGGCTGGGTTGGGAGACCCAGTACTTC. It translates to CATSGGLGWETQYF.

J is TRBJ2-5 and V is TRBV7-8; unclear D gene. The CDR3 has 12 residues. With 5 bases removed from V and 5 bases from J, the gap between germline ends came to 9 bases. Looked up from germline, CDR1 is SGHVS and CDR2 is FQNEAQ. The CDR3 DNA follows: TGTGCCAGCAGCCCCCCCGGGGAGACCCAGTACTTC. Protein: CASSPPGETQYF.

This chain links TRBV7-9 with TRBJ2-7; D possibly corresponds to TRBD2 (6 bases). CDR3 size: 18 residues. Trimming shortened V by 1 base and J by 4 bases, and 23 bases separated the two germline ends. Germline V lookup: CDR1 SEHNR, CDR2 FQNEAQ (reference sequence). The CDR3 coding sequence is TGTGCCAGCAGCTTAGTGGGGGGAGCGGGCGCTAAGAGTTACGAGCAGTACTTC. It encodes CASSLVGGAGAKSYEQYF.

This clone was found once. The chain is built from TRBV14 and TRBJ2-1; TRBD2 matches 13 bases. The CDR3 runs to 15 residues. Per the germline V gene, CDR1 is SGHDN and CDR2 is FVKESK. V was clipped by 1 base and J by 14 bases; unmatched bases: 8. The CDR3 is CASSQVGTSGNLEFF. CDR3 sequence (DNA): TGTGCCAGCAGCCAAGTGGGGACTAGCGGGAATCTGGAGTTCTTC.

The chain employs TRBV6-5 and TRBJ1-1, with 8 bases identical to TRBD1. V dropped 8 bases and J dropped 4; count of bases not matched to a gene: 12. This CDR3 has 15 amino acids. The V gene's germline CDR1 is MNHEY and CDR2 SVGAGI. In DNA form, the CDR3 reads TGTGCCAGCTGCATCTCCGGGACAGGAGGCACTGAAGCTTTCTTT. Protein product: CASCISGTGGTEAFF.

This chain uses TRBV28 with TRBJ2-4; maybe TRBD2 (5 bases). Germline lookup yields CDR1 MDHEN and CDR2 SYDVKM. This CDR3 has 13 amino acids. V lost 6 bases and J 2 bases, leaving 8 bases between the germline ends. CDR3: CASSGNSKNIQYF. CDR3 DNA: TGTGCCAGCAGCGGGAATTCCAAAAACATTCAGTACTTC.

As regards this clone: The same CDR3 arises from other DNA sequences in this sample as well. The chain employs TRBV29-1 and TRBJ2-1, with D possibly TRBD2 on 6 matching bases. The CDR3 contains 14 residues. Germline V gene lookup returns CDR1 SQVTM and CDR2 ANQGSEA. Trimming removed 3 bases from V and 0 bases from J, with 9 bases in between. The chain's CDR3 is CSVEGGSSYNEQFF. CDR3 bases: TGCAGCGTTGAGGGGGGAAGCTCCTACAATGAGCAGTTCTTC.

V usage is TRBV15 and J usage is TRBJ2-1; 14 bases agree with TRBD2. The CDR3 runs to 15 residues. Germline V lookup: CDR1 LNHNV, CDR2 YYDKDF (reference sequence). V dropped 4 bases and J dropped 9; count of bases not matched to a gene: 5. The DNA for the CDR3 is TGTGCCACCAGCACCCCGGGACTAGCGGGAGTTGAGCAGTTCTTC. Its protein product is CATSTPGLAGVEQFF.

The chain is built from TRBV9 and TRBJ1-1, with D hard to call. This CDR3 is built from 14 residues. CDR1 and CDR2 from the germline V gene are SGDLS and YYNGEE. V was clipped by 4 bases and J by 1 base, with 11 bases between them. CDR3: CASSIHTGNTEAFF. CDR3 DNA: TGTGCCAGCAGCATCCACACGGGGAACACTGAAGCTTTCTTT.

This clone was seen just once. This chain links TRBV2 with TRBJ2-5; 9 bases map to TRBD2. J lost 5 bases, V lost 7 bases, and 14 bases had no gene match. Germline V gene sequence: CDR1 SNHLY, CDR2 FYNNEI. The length of the CDR3 is 16 residues. The CDR3 sequence is CASTPEGGRARETQYF. The DNA of the CDR3 is TGTGCCAGCACACCAGAGGGCGGGAGGGCCCGGGAGACCCAGTACTTC.

This clone has a handful of counts. The chain has TRBV10-3 and TRBJ2-7; D not resolved. The germline V and J ends were trimmed by 3 bases and 0 bases, with 3 bases remaining between them. The CDR3 is 12 amino acids. Germline V lookup: CDR1 ENHRY, CDR2 SYGVKD. CDR3 DNA: TGTGCCATCAGTGACAGCTCCTACGAGCAGTACTTC. As protein: CAISDSSYEQYF.

This sequence joins TRBV7-2 and TRBJ2-7; 9 bases match TRBD2. This CDR3 region has 13 residues. Germline assignment: CDR1 SGHTA and CDR2 FQGNSA. Unmatched junction bases numbered 2, after V lost 5 bases and J lost 3 bases. Here the CDR3 DNA reads TGTGCCAGCAGCCTTAGCGGGAGCTACGAGCAGTACTTC. It is translated as CASSLSGSYEQYF.